This T cell receptor beta chain is drawn from a study of blood T cells in healthy people across ages. Total RNA extracted from each sample amounted to at least 5 micrograms. Then a second PCR, running roughly 7 to 11 cycles, was carried out with a sample-barcoded 5' primer and a J-beta primer mix. Every cDNA was tagged by a template-switch adaptor with 12 random nucleotides. CDR3-containing paired-end reads numbered at least 2.5 million in each sample. TCRdb fed the 5' RACE reads into MiXCR, producing one record per CDR3 protein. The profile shows 1.5 million to 1.9 million distinct CDR3 sequences, approximately 39% of them singletons. Between the trimmed V and J ends, which lost 5 bases and 13 bases, there was a span of 21 bases. Germline V lookup: CDR1 MNHNY, CDR2 SVGAGI (reference sequence). CDR3 size: 14 residues.

The chain combines TRBV6-6 with TRBJ2-1; the D gene is possibly TRBD1 (6 bases). Sequences were obtained from blood. This TCR derives from a young woman in good health. The CDR3 DNA reads TGTGCCAGCAGTACCTCAGGGGTGATGGAGACCCAGTTCTTC. Translating it yields CASSTSGVMETQFF.